This TCR beta chain derives from a study of blood T cell repertoires in COVID-19. The CDR3 extends over 11 amino acids. V dropped 4 bases and J dropped 1 base, with 2 bases sitting between them. Per the germline V gene, CDR1 is SGHRS and CDR2 is YFSETQ. Some clones are missing from TCRdb's copy, which holds only in-frame ones; the method was immunoSEQ multiplex PCR. The sample has approximately 220,000 clones, 86% seen once; the top ten hold roughly 4%. The TCR sequence derives from a woman aged 25 to 39 who had been exposed to COVID-19. V usage is TRBV5-1 and J usage is TRBJ1-1, with unresolved D. The sample taken for sequencing was PBMCs or T cells enriched from blood (not recorded which). The CDR3 protein is CASSQNTEAFF. Written as DNA, the CDR3 is TGCGCCAGCAGCCAGAACACTGAAGCTTTCTTT.